This T cell receptor (beta chain) was captured by sequencing in a study of neurological immune-mediated disorders. Study-wide findings and caveats: When grouped phylogenetically, the repertoires of 18 of the 34 multiple sclerosis patients fell together in one related-CDR3 cluster, which is a possible signature.

A 10-nucleotide random UMI tagged transcripts in template-switch 5'RACE cDNA synthesis. MiXCR, applied by TCRdb to the 5' RACE reads, yields one record per CDR3 protein. The sample has 100,000 to 150,000 distinct CDR3 sequences, around 3% seen once. This clonotype came up many times. What it binds is unknown. The junction had 8 bases not matched to a gene; V was cut back by 5 bases and J by 8 bases. CDR3 size: 14 residues. V gene TRBV12-3 or TRBV12-4 combines with J gene TRBJ1-4, with 7 bases that match TRBD1. Sequenced input: PBMCs. The origin of this receptor is a woman younger than 45 with multiple sclerosis. CDR3 sequence: CASSLRTGGEKLFF. Here the CDR3 DNA reads TGTGCCAGCAGTCTTCGGACAGGAGGAGAAAAACTGTTTTTT.